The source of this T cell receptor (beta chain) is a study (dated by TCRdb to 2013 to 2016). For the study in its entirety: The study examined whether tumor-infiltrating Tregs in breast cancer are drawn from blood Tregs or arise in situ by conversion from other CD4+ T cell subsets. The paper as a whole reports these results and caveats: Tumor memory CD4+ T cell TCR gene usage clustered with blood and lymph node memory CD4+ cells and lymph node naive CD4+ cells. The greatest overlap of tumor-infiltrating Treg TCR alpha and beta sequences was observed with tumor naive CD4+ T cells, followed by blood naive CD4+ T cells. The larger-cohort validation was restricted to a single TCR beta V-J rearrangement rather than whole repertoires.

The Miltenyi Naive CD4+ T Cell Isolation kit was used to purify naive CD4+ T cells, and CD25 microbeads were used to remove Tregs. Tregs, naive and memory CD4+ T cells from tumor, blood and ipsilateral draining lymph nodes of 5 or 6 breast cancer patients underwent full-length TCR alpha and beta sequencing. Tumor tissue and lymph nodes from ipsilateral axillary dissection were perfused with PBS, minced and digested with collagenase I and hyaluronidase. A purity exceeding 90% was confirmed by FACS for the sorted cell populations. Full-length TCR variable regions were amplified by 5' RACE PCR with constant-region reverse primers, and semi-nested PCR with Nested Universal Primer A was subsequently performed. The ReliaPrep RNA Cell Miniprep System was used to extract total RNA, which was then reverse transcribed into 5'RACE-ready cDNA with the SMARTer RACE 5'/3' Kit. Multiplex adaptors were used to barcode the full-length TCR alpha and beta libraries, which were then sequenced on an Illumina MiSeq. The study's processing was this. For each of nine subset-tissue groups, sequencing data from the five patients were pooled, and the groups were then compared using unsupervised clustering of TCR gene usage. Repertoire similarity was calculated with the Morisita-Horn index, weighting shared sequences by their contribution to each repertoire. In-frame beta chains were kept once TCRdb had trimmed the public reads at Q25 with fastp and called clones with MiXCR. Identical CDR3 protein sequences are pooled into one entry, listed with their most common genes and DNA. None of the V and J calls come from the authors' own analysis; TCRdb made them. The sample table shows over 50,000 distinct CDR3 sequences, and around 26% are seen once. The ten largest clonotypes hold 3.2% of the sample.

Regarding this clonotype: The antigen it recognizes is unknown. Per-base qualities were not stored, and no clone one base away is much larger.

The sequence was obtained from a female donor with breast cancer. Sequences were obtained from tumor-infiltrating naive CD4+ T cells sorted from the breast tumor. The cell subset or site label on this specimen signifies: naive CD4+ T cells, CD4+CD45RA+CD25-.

The nucleotide sequence reads as follows: TGTGCCAGCAGTTCCGGGACAGAGAGCATTCAGTACTTC. Translated, it gives CASSSGTESIQYF. In this chain, TRBV7-8 is recombined with TRBJ2-4; 7 junctional bases match TRBD1. CDR1 SGHVS and CDR2 FQNEAQ are derived from the germline V gene. Trimming leaves V shorter by 6 bases and J shorter by 9 bases, with the junction holding 8 bases beyond the gene matches. The CDR3 spans 13 residues, from the cysteine through the phenylalanine. Only CDR3 DNA remains: 39 bases, in frame from the first base.